These T cell receptor beta chains were read from a single sample in a study of blood T cell repertoires in COVID-19. Measured with immunoSEQ multiplex PCR; TCRdb has only the in-frame clones, and not every one. The repertoire includes around 35,000 clones, about 88% of them detected once, and 10% to 15% sits in the top ten. Sequencing was carried out using peripheral blood. Receptors originate from a man between 60 and 75 years old with active COVID-19. CDR3s include the opening cysteine and the closing phenylalanine or tryptophan. A D gene is named only where the DNA matches it firmly. Size is omitted from some rows. Given values are once, few, many or a class for expanded clones.

>TRBJ2-1|TRBD2|TRBV30|NA
TGTGCCTGGAGTGTAAGTAGCGGGAAGTACAATGAGCAGTTCTTC
CAWSVSSGKYNEQFF
>TRBJ2-1|NA|TRBV4-1|NA
TGCGCCAGCAGCCAAGATTCGGGAGCGGCCCCCTACAATGAGCAGTTCTTC
CASSQDSGAAPYNEQFF
>TRBJ2-7|NA|TRBV7-2|NA
TGTGCCAGCAGCTTAGCCGGGAGCGTCGACGAGCAGTACTTC
CASSLAGSVDEQYF
>TRBJ2-5|TRBD1|TRBV2|NA
TGTGCCAGCAGAGCCGGGACAGCAATCCAAGAGACCCAGTACTTC
CASRAGTAIQETQYF
>TRBJ1-4|NA|TRBV2|once
TGTGCCACCCTTCTTCTTCCCGGGACTCTAGCAACTAATGAAAAACTGTTTTTT
CATLLLPGTLATNEKLFF
>TRBJ1-1|TRBD1|TRBV30|NA
TGTGCCTGGACGCCAGGGGGGTACCCTGAAGCTTTCTTT
CAWTPGGYPEAFF
>TRBJ1-4|NA|TRBV3-1/TRBV3-2|NA
TGTGCCTCAAAACAGGGTGGGGGTGAAAAACTGTTTTTT
CASKQGGGEKLFF
>TRBJ2-2|NA|TRBV19|NA
TGTGCCAGTTCCGTACAGGACACCGGGGAGCTGTTTTTT
CASSVQDTGELFF
>TRBJ1-1|NA|TRBV13|NA
TGTGCCAGCAGCTTAGGCGTGAACACTGAAGCTTTCTTT
CASSLGVNTEAFF
>TRBJ2-7|NA|TRBV20-1|NA
TGCAGTGCTAGTGATAACGAGCAGTACTTC
CSASDNEQYF
>TRBJ2-1|NA|TRBV9|NA
TGTGCCAGCAGCGTTGTCGGAGGCTCCGGGAATGAGCAGTTCTTC
CASSVVGGSGNEQFF
>TRBJ2-7|NA|TRBV27|NA
TGTGCCAGCAGTGCTGGACTCTCCAGCTCCTACGAGCAGTACTTC
CASSAGLSSSYEQYF
>TRBJ2-2|TRBD1|TRBV18|few
TGTGCCAGCTCACAAGACAGGGAGAACACCGGGGAGCTGTTTTTT
CASSQDRENTGELFF
>TRBJ2-7|NA|TRBV7-3|NA
TGTGCCAGCAGCCTTCGGGAGAGGGAGACCCTCGAGCAGTACTTC
CASSLRERETLEQYF
>TRBJ2-5|TRBD1|TRBV5-1|NA
TGCGCCAGCAGCCTAAACGGACAGGGCGGACAGGAGACCCAGTACTTC
CASSLNGQGGQETQYF
>TRBJ2-7|TRBD2|TRBV6-6|few
TGTGCCAGCAGTTCAGCGGGGCTCCCAGCCGCCGAGCAGTACTTC
CASSSAGLPAAEQYF
>TRBJ2-2|TRBD2|TRBV10-2|NA
TGCGCCAGCAGGGCAATAGCGGGAGGTACCGGGGAGCTGTTTTTT
CASRAIAGGTGELFF
>TRBJ2-3|TRBD2|TRBV18|NA
TGTGCCAGCTCACCACGATTAGCGGGAGGCTTCGACACAGATACGCAGTATTTT
CASSPRLAGGFDTDTQYF
>TRBJ2-1|TRBD2|TRBV10-3|NA
TGTGCCATCAGTGACGCGGGAGGACGGGATGAGCAGTTCTTC
CAISDAGGRDEQFF
>TRBJ2-5|NA|TRBV2|NA
TGTGCCAGCAGTGCGGAACAGAACCAAGAGACCCAGTACTTC
CASSAEQNQETQYF
>TRBJ2-4|NA|TRBV10-3|NA
TGTGCCATCAGTGAGTCGAGGATAGCCAAAAACATTCAGTACTTC
CAISESRIAKNIQYF
>TRBJ2-3|TRBD2|TRBV7-2|NA
TGTGCCAGCAGCCTTACCGGGACTAGCGTCTTAAGCACAGATACGCAGTATTTT
CASSLTGTSVLSTDTQYF
>TRBJ1-4|TRBD1|TRBV19|NA
TGTGCCAGTAGATCAGGGGGCACTAATGAAAAACTGTTTTTT
CASRSGGTNEKLFF
>TRBJ2-1|TRBD2|TRBV7-7|NA
TGTGCTAGCAGCTTACGGGTGGGAGGGCCCAATGAGCAGTTCTTC
CASSLRVGGPNEQFF
>TRBJ2-1|TRBD2|TRBV9|NA
TGTGCCAGCAGCGTAGCCCCCCTAGCGGGAAACAATGAGCAGTTCTTC
CASSVAPLAGNNEQFF
>TRBJ2-6|NA|TRBV19|NA
TGTGCCAGTAGTATATTTCCCACAGGGAGAGGAACTGGGGCCAACGTCCTGACTTTC
CASSIFPTGRGTGANVLTF
>TRBJ1-1|NA|TRBV3-1/TRBV3-2|NA
TGTGCCAGCAGACAGCAGGGGACGTGGAACACTGAAGCTTTCTTT
CASRQQGTWNTEAFF
>TRBJ1-1|TRBD1|TRBV28|NA
TGTGCCAGCAGGACAGGGGAGAAAGCTTTCTTT
CASRTGEKAFF
>TRBJ1-6|NA|TRBV3-1/TRBV3-2|NA
TGTGCCAGCAGCCAAGCGCGGGGGATCGGTTCACCCCTCCACTTT
CASSQARGIGSPLHF
>TRBJ2-1|TRBD1|TRBV28|NA
TGTGCCAGCAGTCCTCCCGACAGGGGGAATGAGCAGTTCTTC
CASSPPDRGNEQFF
>TRBJ2-1|NA|TRBV7-3|NA
TGTGCCAGCAGCTTACAGGGATACAATGAGCAGTTCTTC
CASSLQGYNEQFF
>TRBJ2-7|TRBD2|TRBV18|NA
TGTGCCAGCTCCCGGGCCGCGGGAGATCGGGAGCAGTACTTC
CASSRAAGDREQYF
>TRBJ2-7|NA|TRBV23-1|once
TGCGCCAGCACGACGGACTCGTCCTACGAGCAGTACTTC
CASTTDSSYEQYF
>TRBJ1-6|NA|TRBV14|few
TGTGCCAGCTCCTACAGGGATGAGTCACCCCTCCACTTT
CASSYRDESPLHF
>TRBJ2-3|NA|TRBV12-5|NA
TGTGCTAGTGGTTTGGTGCAGGGGGGCGAAGATACGCAGTATTTT
CASGLVQGGEDTQYF
>TRBJ2-1|TRBD2|TRBV6-5|NA
TGTGCCAGCAAGCTGACTACTAGCGGCAATGAGCAGTTCTTC
CASKLTTSGNEQFF
>TRBJ2-3|TRBD2|TRBV7-2|NA
TGTGCCAGCAGCGGGCGACTAGCGGGAACCTCAGATACGCAGTATTTT
CASSGRLAGTSDTQYF
>TRBJ2-3|TRBD2|TRBV5-1|NA
TGCGCCAGCAGCTTGGCCGGGGGAGGGGGCACAGATACGCAGTATTTT
CASSLAGGGGTDTQYF
>TRBJ1-2|NA|TRBV27|NA
TGTGCCAGCAGTAGTTTTGGCGGCGAAAGGCATTATGGCTACACCTTC
CASSSFGGERHYGYTF
>TRBJ1-1|TRBD1|TRBV4-1|NA
TGCGCCAGCAGCCAAGTAAACAGGGGGCCCACTGAAGCTTTCTTT
CASSQVNRGPTEAFF
>TRBJ2-3|TRBD2|TRBV2|NA
TGTGCCAGCAGGTTACTAGCGGGCAGCACAGATACGCAGTATTTT
CASRLLAGSTDTQYF
>TRBJ2-3|NA|TRBV7-8|few
TGTGCCAGCAGCTTAGGAGGGGGGGGCACAGATACGCAGTATTTT
CASSLGGGGTDTQYF
>TRBJ2-3|TRBD2|TRBV6-5|NA
TGTGCCAGCAGTCGGGAGGCCGGGGATACGCAGTATTTT
CASSREAGDTQYF
>TRBJ2-1|NA|TRBV5-4|NA
TGTGCCAGCAGCTTGGATCTTAGCACGATCTACAATGAGCAGTTCTTC
CASSLDLSTIYNEQFF
>TRBJ2-1|NA|TRBV4-1|once
TGCGCCAGCAGCCAAGGGTCAGGGGGGCAATTGGAGCAGTTCTTC
CASSQGSGGQLEQFF
>TRBJ2-7|TRBD2|TRBV5-4|NA
TGTGCCAGCACCATACTAGCGGGAGGGAGCTCCTACGAGCAGTACTTC
CASTILAGGSSYEQYF
>TRBJ2-7|TRBD1|TRBV10-3|NA
TGTGCCATCAGCAAAGGAGGGACAGGGGACTACGAGCAGTACTTC
CAISKGGTGDYEQYF
>TRBJ1-1|NA|TRBV27|once
TGTGCCAGCAGTTTACACGGTCGGGCTGAAGCTTTCTTT
CASSLHGRAEAFF
>TRBJ1-3|NA|TRBV27|once
TGTGCCAGCAGTTCAGCTGGCAGGGGAAACACCATATATTTT
CASSSAGRGNTIYF
>TRBJ1-2|NA|TRBV7-9|few
TGTGCCAGCAGCCAGGGGAGGGGCCCCTACACCTTC
CASSQGRGPYTF
>TRBJ2-3|TRBD2|TRBV4-1|NA
TGCGCCAGCAGCCCCTCTAGTGGCGGGAGGGTATTGCGCACAGATACGCAGTATTTT
CASSPSSGGRVLRTDTQYF
>TRBJ2-3|TRBD1|TRBV6-5|NA
TGTGCCAGCAGCCCCGCCGACAGGGGCTCAGATACGCAGTATTTT
CASSPADRGSDTQYF
>TRBJ2-7|TRBD1|TRBV10-1|few
TGCGCCAACCTAGACAGGGGGGACGAGCAGTACTTC
CANLDRGDEQYF
>TRBJ2-7|NA|TRBV10-1|few
TGCGCCAGCAAATCGGGGGACGAGCAGTACTTC
CASKSGDEQYF
>TRBJ2-3|TRBD2|TRBV7-6|NA
TGTGCCAGCAGCTTAGGCCCTAGCGGGAGGGGCACAGATACGCAGTATTTT
CASSLGPSGRGTDTQYF
>TRBJ1-4|NA|TRBV7-3|NA
TGTGCCAGCAGCCCAACTGGCGGGGATAATGAAAAACTGTTTTTT
CASSPTGGDNEKLFF